The sequence of this T cell receptor (beta chain) was determined in a study of T-cell reconstitution after alpha-beta-depleted transplantation in children. Findings and limits, study-wide: About two months after transplant, alpha-beta T cells reportedly came from several hundred expanded graft clones. Recipient T cells and thymic progenitors that survived gave rise to the high TCRbeta diversity observed at day 60 in some patients. Hyperexpanded clones declined; after one year, newly produced T cells mostly supplied diversity.

Germline-derived CDR1 and CDR2 are SGHVS and FNYEAQ. There are 15 residues in the CDR3. The trim removed 5 bases at V and 4 bases at J, leaving 8 bases unmatched. Unique molecular identifiers tagged the TCRbeta library. TCRdb passed the PCR reads through MiXCR, listing each CDR3 protein once. This sample has hundreds of thousands of distinct CDR3 sequences, with under 15% found just once. This clonotype was counted only a few times. Its cognate antigen is unknown. V usage is TRBV7-6 and J usage is TRBJ2-1; 7 bases map to TRBD1. The sequencing used PBMCs, mostly from graft donor cells, collected 360 days after TCRalphabeta/CD19-depleted stem cell transplant. The TCR comes from a male patient between 5 and 17 years old who had a stem cell transplant for acute myeloid leukemia, so the T cells may come from the graft donor. CDR3 protein: CASSQGQDLYNEQFF. The CDR3 bases are TGTGCCAGCAGCCAAGGACAGGACTTATACAATGAGCAGTTCTTC.